Listed here are 30 T cell receptor beta chains from one sample, sequenced in a study of chemoradiotherapy in HPV16-positive cancers. Produced via immunoSEQ multiplex PCR; TCRdb's table is partial and in-frame only. This sample has some 7,200 clones, with over 75% found just once. The sample was tumor tissue, taken from a patient who underwent chemoradiotherapy. These receptors were taken from a human donor with HPV-associated anogenital cancer.

The chain joins TRBV7-9 to TRBJ2-3; D ambiguous. Germline assignment: CDR1 SEHNR and CDR2 FQNEAQ (reference sequence). The CDR3 has 17 residues. Trimming took off 2 bases at V and 4 bases at J, with 19 bases between the two ends. This CDR3 reads CASSLNPTERKADTQYF. In DNA form, the CDR3 reads TGTGCCAGCAGCTTAAACCCAACGGAACGGAAAGCAGATACGCAGTATTTT.

The V and J genes are TRBV18 and TRBJ2-3, with unresolved D. The CDR3 extends over 13 amino acids. CDR1 is KGHSH, CDR2 LQKENI, per germline. The germline V and J ends were trimmed by 10 bases and 2 bases, with 13 bases remaining between them. The CDR3 reads CATRDLPTDTQYF. DNA for the CDR3: TGTGCCACAAGGGATCTTCCCACAGATACGCAGTATTTT.

As DNA, the CDR3 is TGTGCCAGCAGCCGAAACGACAGGGGAACCAAAAACATTCAGTACTTC. Translating gives CASSRNDRGTKNIQYF. The rearrangement links TRBV4-2 to TRBJ2-4; 8 nucleotides match TRBD1. The CDR3 is made up of 16 amino acids. The ends lost 4 bases at V and 2 bases at J; junction bases unmatched: 7. CDR1 and CDR2 (germline): LGHNA, YNFKEQ.

This chain connects TRBV28 to TRBJ2-3; D may be TRBD2 (5 bases). The CDR3 length is 14 residues. The V end was cut by 10 bases, the J end by 2 bases, with 16 bases between. Germline assignment: CDR1 MDHEN and CDR2 SYDVKM. CDR3 in DNA: TGTGCCACCTGCTCTGAGGGCTTCACAGATACGCAGTATTTT. Protein sequence: CATCSEGFTDTQYF.

This chain joins TRBV6-1 and TRBJ2-3; no definite D call. This CDR3 region has 14 residues. Germline V gene lookup returns CDR1 MNHNS and CDR2 SASEGT. Trimming pared 2 bases from V and 2 bases from J, leaving 8 bases between. CDR3 nucleotide sequence: TGTGCCAGCAGTGAAAACCGGGCCACAGATACGCAGTATTTT. This codes for CASSENRATDTQYF.

This chain connects TRBV7-9 to TRBJ2-3; 7 bases are a match to TRBD1. V dropped 4 bases and J dropped 2; count of bases not matched to a gene: 6. The germline V gene encodes CDR1 SEHNR and CDR2 FQNEAQ (reference sequence). The CDR3 covers 15 residues. CDR3 amino acids: CASSSMTGTTDTQYF. The CDR3, as DNA: TGTGCCAGCAGCTCCATGACAGGGACCACAGATACGCAGTATTTT. The entire variable domain, with the rest obtained from reference TRBV7-9 and TRBJ2-3, is as follows: DTGVSQNPRHKITKRGQNVTFRCDPISEHNRLYWYRQTLGQGPEFLTYFQNEAQLEKSRLLSDRFSAERPKGSFSTLEIQRTEQGDSAMYLCASSSMTGTTDTQYFGPGTRLTVL.

The V and J genes are TRBV2 and TRBJ1-5; 7 bases are a match to TRBD1. The ends lost 8 bases at V and 7 bases at J; junction bases unmatched: 8. The CDR3 sequence is 13 residues long. Germline V gives CDR1 SNHLY, CDR2 FYNNEI. The CDR3 is CASGQGVGQPQHF. For the CDR3, the DNA is TGTGCCAGCGGGCAGGGGGTAGGACAGCCCCAGCATTTT.

V is TRBV7-7 and J is TRBJ2-7, with TRBD1 identical over 9 bases. This CDR3 spans 15 amino acids. Per the germline V gene, CDR1 is SSHAT and CDR2 is FNYEAQ (reference sequence). The CDR3 protein is CASSLGTGSSHEQYV. The CDR3 DNA sequence: TGTGCTAGCAGCTTAGGGACAGGGAGCTCCCACGAGCAGTACGTC.

The CDR3: CASSEKVGGGWETQYF. The CDR3 DNA follows: TGTGCCAGCAGTGAAAAAGTAGGAGGGGGCTGGGAGACCCAGTACTTC. The V gene is TRBV25-1, the J gene TRBJ2-5, with a possible D match to TRBD1 (7 bases). CDR1 MGHDK and CDR2 SYGVNS come from the germline V gene. V shed 2 bases and J shed 5 bases, with 18 bases lying between them. The CDR3 runs 16 residues.

The CDR3 reads CSVFPGEKDTQYF. The CDR3 nucleotides are TGCAGCGTTTTTCCAGGGGAAAAGGATACGCAGTATTTT. The genes are TRBV29-1 and TRBJ2-3; D possibly corresponds to TRBD1 (6 bases). The germline V and J ends were trimmed by 5 bases and 6 bases, with 15 bases remaining between them. The CDR3 spans 13 residues. Germline lookup yields CDR1 SQVTM and CDR2 ANQGSEA.

The gene calls are TRBV4-2 and TRBJ1-1, with a weak D call TRBD1 (5 bases). V was cut by 4 bases and J by 4 bases, with 13 bases left in between. The CDR3 is 14 amino acids. CDR1 and CDR2 (germline): LGHNA, YNFKEQ. As DNA, the CDR3 is TGTGCCAGCAGCCCCCCTCGGGGACGCACTGAAGCTTTCTTT. Its translation is CASSPPRGRTEAFF.

The chain joins TRBV14 to TRBJ1-6, with D maybe TRBD1 (5 bases). V was shortened by 4 bases and J by 10 bases, with 14 bases between the two germline ends. Germline CDR1 is SGHDN and CDR2 is FVKESK. The CDR3 is 14 amino acids. For the CDR3, the DNA is TGTGCCAGCAGCCCACGTAGAGGGGAATCACCCCTCCACTTT. This translates into CASSPRRGESPLHF.

The V and J genes are TRBV2 and TRBJ1-2, with 7 bases identical to TRBD1. Germline V gene data show CDR1 as SNHLY and CDR2 as FYNNEI. The CDR3 runs to 13 residues. V trimming: 5 bases; J trimming: 3 bases; junction bases outside the gene matches: 3. CDR3 in DNA: TGTGCCAGCAGTACCGACAGGGACTATGGCTACACCTTC. This sequence encodes CASSTDRDYGYTF.

The chain couples TRBV6-1 to TRBJ2-3; 9 bases are shared with TRBD2. V was clipped by 3 bases and J by 2 bases; unmatched bases: 6. The CDR3 loop spans 16 amino acids. In germline, CDR1 is MNHNS, CDR2 SASEGT. The CDR3 is CASSEKAGGYTDTQYF. In DNA, the CDR3 is TGTGCCAGCAGTGAGAAAGCGGGGGGCTACACAGATACGCAGTATTTT.

The chain carries TRBV9 and TRBJ1-3; D unclear. The CDR3 is 14 residues long. CDR1 is SGDLS and CDR2 is YYNGEE in the germline V gene. V lost 4 bases, J lost 4 bases, and 12 bases lay in between. CDR3 in DNA: TGTGCCAGCAGCCCCCAAGGGAGCGGAAACACCATATATTTT. Its translation is CASSPQGSGNTIYF.

Relative to its sample, this clone is large. V usage is TRBV15 and J usage is TRBJ2-2; 9 nucleotides line up with TRBD2. This CDR3 region has 15 residues. The germline CDR1 and CDR2 sequences are LNHNV and YYDKDF (reference sequence). Germline trimming cut 6 bases from V and 1 base from J; bases unmatched to any gene: 3. The CDR3 sequence: CATSSTSGNTGELFF. CDR3 in DNA: TGTGCCACCAGTTCGACTAGCGGGAACACCGGGGAGCTGTTTTTT.

This chain joins TRBV9 and TRBJ1-1; 11 bases fit TRBD1. The CDR3 has 13 amino acids. Germline V gene sequence: CDR1 SGDLS, CDR2 YYNGEE. V was clipped by 3 bases and J by 7 bases; unmatched bases: 2. Written as DNA, the CDR3 is TGTGCCAGCAGCGCCGGGACAGGGGGTGAAGCTTTCTTT. As protein: CASSAGTGGEAFF.

This clone has only one observation. The chain uses TRBV6-6 and TRBJ1-5; the D gene is possibly TRBD1 (6 bases). V was clipped by 6 bases and J by 5 bases, with 17 bases between them. Germline loops: CDR1 MNHNY, CDR2 SVGAGI (reference sequence). The CDR3 contains 15 residues. In DNA, the CDR3 is TGTGCCAGCAGCTCCGGACAGCCTCAGGATCAGCCCCAGCATTTT. It codes for CASSSGQPQDQPQHF.

This chain links TRBV2 with TRBJ1-4; 7 bases map to TRBD1. The V gene's germline CDR1 is SNHLY and CDR2 FYNNEI. CDR3 length: 15 residues. J was trimmed by 8 bases and V by 6 bases; bases with no gene match: 12. CDR3: CASRSNRGQGEKLFF. The CDR3 nucleotides read TGTGCCAGCAGGTCAAACAGGGGCCAAGGGGAAAAACTGTTTTTT.

This chain uses TRBV5-4 with TRBJ1-2; D is unresolved. This CDR3 region has 15 residues. The germline gives CDR1 SGHNT, CDR2 YYREEE (reference sequence). V was clipped by 5 bases and J by 4 bases, with 18 bases between them. CDR3 in DNA: TGTGCCAGCAGATGGTACGGGGAAAGAGTCTATGGCTACACCTTC. This gives the protein CASRWYGERVYGYTF.

V is TRBV28 and J is TRBJ2-3; D not certain. Germline loops: CDR1 MDHEN, CDR2 SYDVKM. Trimming cost V 3 bases and J 2 bases, with 9 bases left between them. The CDR3 runs 14 residues. The CDR3 region has the DNA TGTGCCAGCAGTTTGGGTCGGGTCACAGATACGCAGTATTTT. Translated, it gives CASSLGRVTDTQYF.

The gene calls are TRBV14 and TRBJ2-5, with D perhaps matching TRBD2 (5 bases). V was shortened by 0 bases and J by 1 base, with 9 bases between the two germline ends. Germline V gives CDR1 SGHDN, CDR2 FVKESK. The CDR3 has 15 residues. The CDR3 protein is CASSQDGLRQETQYF. The CDR3 nucleotides are TGTGCCAGCAGCCAAGATGGACTCCGCCAAGAGACCCAGTACTTC.

As DNA, the CDR3 is TGTGCCACCAGCAGGAGGTCTTTGACGGTCGGGTACACCGGGGAGCTGTTTTTT. It is translated as CATSRRSLTVGYTGELFF. The chain is built from TRBV15 and TRBJ2-2; D gene uncertain. Trimming took 3 bases from V and 3 from J, leaving 20 bases between them. The CDR3 totals 18 residues. Germline lookup yields CDR1 LNHNV and CDR2 YYDKDF (reference sequence).

The CDR3 sequence: CASSLRLAGEDTQYF. The CDR3 DNA is TGCGCCAGCAGCTTGAGACTAGCGGGAGAAGATACGCAGTATTTT. This chain uses TRBV5-1 with TRBJ2-3, with TRBD2 identical over 12 bases. The CDR3 is made up of 15 amino acids. Germline V gene data show CDR1 as SGHRS and CDR2 as YFSETQ. V gave up 1 base and J gave up 5 bases; unmatched junction bases: 2.

This chain connects TRBV2 to TRBJ2-1, with D perhaps TRBD2 (6 bases). Germline CDR1 is SNHLY and CDR2 is FYNNEI. Trimming took off 6 bases at V and 8 bases at J, with 20 bases between the two ends. The CDR3 sequence is 15 residues long. The CDR3 coding sequence is TGTGCCAGCAGCGAGGACTATCCTCAGGGCCATGAGCAGTTCTTC. It codes for CASSEDYPQGHEQFF.

The rearrangement joins TRBV10-3 to TRBJ1-2; D might be TRBD1 (5 bases). V was shortened by 2 bases and J by 7 bases, with 14 bases between the two germline ends. This CDR3 is 14 amino acids long. Germline CDR1 reads ENHRY; CDR2 reads SYGVKD. The CDR3 reads CAISEDRTSVGYTF. Here the CDR3 DNA reads TGTGCCATCAGTGAGGACCGGACAAGCGTTGGCTACACCTTC.

This clone has a single count. This chain connects TRBV11-3 to TRBJ2-3; TRBD2 matches 8 bases. There are 15 residues in the CDR3. The V and J ends lost 1 base and 4 bases, in that order; junction bases with no gene match: 4. From germline, CDR1 is SGHNT and CDR2 YENEEA. The CDR3 sequence: CASSLARGGADTQYF. The CDR3 coding sequence is TGTGCCAGCAGCTTAGCTCGGGGGGGAGCAGATACGCAGTATTTT.

The chain uses TRBV28 and TRBJ2-1; D not resolved. Germline V gene sequence: CDR1 MDHEN, CDR2 SYDVKM. Trimming took 2 bases from V and 4 from J, leaving 6 bases between them. The CDR3 consists of 13 residues. CDR3 loop: CASSLGRYNEQFF. CDR3 DNA sequence: TGTGCCAGCAGTTTAGGGCGGTACAATGAGCAGTTCTTC.

The V gene is TRBV27, the J gene TRBJ2-3; 10 bases agree with TRBD1. Germline trimming cut 2 bases from V and 4 bases from J; bases unmatched to any gene: 9. Germline V gene sequence: CDR1 MNHEY, CDR2 SMNVEV (reference sequence). The CDR3 loop spans 17 amino acids. The CDR3 region is CASSLGTGQGVSDTQYF. The CDR3 DNA reads as TGTGCCAGCAGTTTAGGGACAGGACAGGGGGTTTCAGATACGCAGTATTTT.

This clone was picked up one time. The chain employs TRBV11-1 and TRBJ2-1; D assignment may be TRBD1 or TRBD2 (5 bases each). The V end was cut by 5 bases, the J end by 5 bases, with 10 bases between. CDR1 and CDR2 (germline): SGHAT, FQDESV (reference sequence). This CDR3 comprises 13 residues. The CDR3 sequence: CASSRDAHNEQFF. CDR3 nucleotides: TGTGCCAGCAGCCGGGACGCGCACAATGAGCAGTTCTTC. Full variable domain (outside the CDR3, taken from reference TRBV11-1 and TRBJ2-1): EAEVAQSPRYKITEKSQAVAFWCDPISGHATLYWYRQILGQGPELLVQFQDESVVDDSQLPKDRFSAERLKGVDSTLKIQPAELGDSAMYLCASSRDAHNEQFFGPGTRLTVL.